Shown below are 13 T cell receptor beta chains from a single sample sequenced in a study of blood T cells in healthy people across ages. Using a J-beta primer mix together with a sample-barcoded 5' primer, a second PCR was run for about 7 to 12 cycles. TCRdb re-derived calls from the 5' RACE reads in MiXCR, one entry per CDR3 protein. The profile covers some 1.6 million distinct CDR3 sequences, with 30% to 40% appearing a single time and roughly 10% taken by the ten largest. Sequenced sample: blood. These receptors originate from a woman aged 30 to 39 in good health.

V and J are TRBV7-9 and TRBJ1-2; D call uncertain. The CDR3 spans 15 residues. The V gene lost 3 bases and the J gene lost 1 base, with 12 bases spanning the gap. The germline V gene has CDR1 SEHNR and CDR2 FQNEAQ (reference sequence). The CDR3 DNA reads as TGTGCCAGCAGCTTCAAGCAGGAGCATAACTATGGCTACACCTTC. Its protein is CASSFKQEHNYGYTF.

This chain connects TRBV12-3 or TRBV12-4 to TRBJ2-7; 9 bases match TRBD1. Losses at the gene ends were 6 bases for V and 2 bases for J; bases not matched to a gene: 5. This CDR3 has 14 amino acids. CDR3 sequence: CASRRRDRAYEQYF. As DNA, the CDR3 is TGTGCCAGCAGAAGACGGGACAGGGCCTACGAGCAGTACTTC.

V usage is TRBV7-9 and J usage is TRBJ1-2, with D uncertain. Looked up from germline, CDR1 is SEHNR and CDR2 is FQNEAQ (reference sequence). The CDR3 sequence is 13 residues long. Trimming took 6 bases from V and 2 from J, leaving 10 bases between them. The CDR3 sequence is CASSQQMNYGYTF. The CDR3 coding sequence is TGTGCCAGCAGTCAACAGATGAACTATGGCTACACCTTC.

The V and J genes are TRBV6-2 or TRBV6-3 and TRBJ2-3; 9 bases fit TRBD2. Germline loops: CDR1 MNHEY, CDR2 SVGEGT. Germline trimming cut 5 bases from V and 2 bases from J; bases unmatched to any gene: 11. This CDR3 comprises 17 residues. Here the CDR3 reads CASSVPLSGGPTDTQYF. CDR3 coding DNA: TGTGCCAGCAGTGTCCCTCTTAGCGGGGGCCCCACAGATACGCAGTATTTT.

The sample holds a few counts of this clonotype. CDR3 residues: CASSQAGKGLAGAPRAYNEQFF. For the CDR3, the DNA is TGTGCCAGCAGCCAAGCAGGGAAGGGGCTAGCGGGAGCCCCACGGGCCTACAATGAGCAGTTCTTC. The chain carries TRBV4-2 and TRBJ2-1; 10 bases are a match to TRBD2. This CDR3 spans 22 amino acids. The V gene's germline CDR1 is LGHNA and CDR2 YNFKEQ. V lost 1 base and J lost 2; bases outside the gene matches: 20.

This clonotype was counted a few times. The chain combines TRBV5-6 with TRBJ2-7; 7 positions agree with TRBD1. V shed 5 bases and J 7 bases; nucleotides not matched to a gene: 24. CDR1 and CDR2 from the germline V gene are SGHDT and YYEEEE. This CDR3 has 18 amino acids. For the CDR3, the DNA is TGTGCCAGCAGTCAGAGTGGTATCGAGGGGGCCCGGTCGTGGGAGCAGTACTTC. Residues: CASSQSGIEGARSWEQYF. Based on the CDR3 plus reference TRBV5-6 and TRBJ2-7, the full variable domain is DAGVTQSPTHLIKTRGQQVTLRCSPKSGHDTVSWYQQALGQGPQFIFQYYEEEERQRGNFPDRFSGHQFPNYSSELNVNALLLGDSALYLCASSQSGIEGARSWEQYFGPGTRLTVT.

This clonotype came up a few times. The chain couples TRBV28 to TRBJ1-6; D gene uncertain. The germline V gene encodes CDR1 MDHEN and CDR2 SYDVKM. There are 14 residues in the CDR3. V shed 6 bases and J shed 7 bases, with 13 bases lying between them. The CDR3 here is CASSSLTSNSPLHF. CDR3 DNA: TGTGCCAGCAGCTCGCTTACGTCCAATTCACCCCTCCACTTT.

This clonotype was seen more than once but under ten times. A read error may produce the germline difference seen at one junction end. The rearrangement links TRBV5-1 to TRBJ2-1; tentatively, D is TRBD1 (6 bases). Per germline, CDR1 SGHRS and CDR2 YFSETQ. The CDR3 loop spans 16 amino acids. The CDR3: CASSLDRDGTYNERFF. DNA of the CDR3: TGCGCCAGCAGCTTGGACAGGGATGGTACCTACAATGAGCGGTTCTTC.

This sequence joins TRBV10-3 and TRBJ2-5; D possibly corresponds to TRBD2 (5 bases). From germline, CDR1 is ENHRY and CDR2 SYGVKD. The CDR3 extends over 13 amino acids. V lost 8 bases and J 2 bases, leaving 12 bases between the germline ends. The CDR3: CAIGAGPQETQYF. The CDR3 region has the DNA TGTGCCATCGGTGCGGGCCCGCAAGAGACCCAGTACTTC.

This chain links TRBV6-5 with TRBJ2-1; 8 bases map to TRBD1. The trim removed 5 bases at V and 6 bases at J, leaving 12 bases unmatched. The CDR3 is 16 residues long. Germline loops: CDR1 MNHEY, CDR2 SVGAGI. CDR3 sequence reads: CASSHPRQGLGNEQFF. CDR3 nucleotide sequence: TGTGCCAGCAGTCACCCCAGACAGGGGTTGGGCAATGAGCAGTTCTTC.

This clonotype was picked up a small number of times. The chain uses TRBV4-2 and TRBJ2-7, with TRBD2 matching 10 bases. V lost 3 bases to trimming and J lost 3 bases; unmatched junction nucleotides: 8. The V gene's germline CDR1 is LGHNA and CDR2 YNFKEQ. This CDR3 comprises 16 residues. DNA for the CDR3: TGTGCCAGCAGCCACCAGTTAGCGGGAGGTAACTACGAGCAGTACTTC. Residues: CASSHQLAGGNYEQYF.

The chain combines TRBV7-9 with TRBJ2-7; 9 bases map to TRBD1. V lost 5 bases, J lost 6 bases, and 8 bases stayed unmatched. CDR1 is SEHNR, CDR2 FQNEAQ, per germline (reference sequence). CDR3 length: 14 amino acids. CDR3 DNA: TGTGCCAGCAGCCCAGGGGGACAGGGTTCCGAGCAGTACTTC. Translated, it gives CASSPGGQGSEQYF.

The DNA of the CDR3 is TGTGCCAGCAGTTTGACAATCTATCCCAACAATGAGCAGTTCTTC. Translation: CASSLTIYPNNEQFF. The V call is TRBV12-3 or TRBV12-4, the J call TRBJ2-1; no firm D call. Trimming removed 3 bases at V and 5 bases at J, with 14 bases between. The CDR3 has 15 amino acids.